The rows below give T cell receptor beta chains drawn from one sample of a study of blood T cell repertoires in COVID-19. Some clones are missing from TCRdb's copy, which holds only in-frame ones; the method was immunoSEQ multiplex PCR. The table lists 350,000 to 450,000 clones, approximately 86% of them singletons, with 3% in the top ten. The sequencing sample was made of peripheral blood. The receptors originated from a human donor in a cohort sampled during active COVID-19. The CDR3 runs from the conserved cysteine through the conserved F or W. A D gene is named only where the DNA matches it firmly. The size of a clone is reported for some rows only, either as once, few or many, or as a class for expanded clones.

clone size	J gene	V gene	D gene	CDR3 protein	CDR3 DNA
NA	TRBJ1-1	TRBV30	TRBD1	CAWSGESGGRAFF	TGTGCCTGGAGCGGCGAATCAGGGGGAAGAGCTTTCTTT
NA	TRBJ1-5	TRBV7-2	NA	CASSLQGNQPQHF	TGTGCCAGCAGCTTACAGGGGAATCAGCCCCAGCATTTT
NA	TRBJ1-2	TRBV30	NA	CAWVPGNYGYTF	TGTGCCTGGGTTCCAGGGAACTATGGCTACACCTTC
NA	TRBJ1-1	TRBV11-2	TRBD1	CASSLETGRTEAFF	TGTGCCAGCAGCTTAGAGACAGGGAGGACTGAAGCTTTCTTT
NA	TRBJ1-1	TRBV6-5	TRBD1	CASTRERGLSTEAFF	TGTGCCAGCACTAGAGAGAGGGGGCTGAGCACTGAAGCTTTCTTT
few	TRBJ1-5	TRBV7-8	NA	CASSPHPGNQPQHF	TGTGCCAGCAGCCCCCACCCAGGCAATCAGCCCCAGCATTTT
few	TRBJ2-1	TRBV27	TRBD1	CASSKTGARNEQFF	TGTGCCAGCAGCAAGACAGGGGCAAGGAATGAGCAGTTCTTC
NA	TRBJ2-7	TRBV19	NA	CASSSPGRTPQYF	TGTGCCAGTAGCTCCCCCGGACGGACTCCCCAGTACTTC
NA	TRBJ2-1	TRBV11-3	TRBD2	CASSLGLAGGPEQFF	TGTGCCAGCAGCTTAGGGCTAGCGGGGGGTCCTGAGCAGTTCTTC
NA	TRBJ2-1	TRBV6-5	TRBD1	CASSGQGRFYNEQFF	TGTGCCAGCAGCGGACAGGGAAGATTCTACAATGAGCAGTTCTTC
NA	TRBJ1-1	TRBV27	NA	CASSLLGHRPNTEAFF	TGTGCCAGCAGTTTATTAGGACACCGCCCGAACACTGAAGCTTTCTTT
NA	TRBJ2-5	TRBV25-1	TRBD2	CASSELGRTSGGETQYF	TGTGCCAGCAGTGAATTGGGCAGGACTAGCGGGGGAGAGACCCAGTACTTC
once	TRBJ2-3	TRBV15	NA	CATSRDLGAGVTDTQYF	TGTGCCACCAGCAGAGATTTAGGGGCAGGGGTAACAGATACGCAGTATTTT
few	TRBJ2-3	TRBV2	TRBD1	CASSGDRGFTDTQYF	TGTGCCAGCAGTGGGGACAGGGGGTTCACAGATACGCAGTATTTT
NA	TRBJ1-1	TRBV5-1	TRBD1	CASSSRQGNTEAFF	TGCGCCAGCAGCTCCCGACAGGGGAACACTGAAGCTTTCTTT
NA	TRBJ2-3	TRBV6-5	TRBD2	CASRGTSGTDTQYF	TGTGCCAGCAGAGGGACTAGCGGCACAGATACGCAGTATTTT
once	TRBJ1-5	TRBV15	NA	CATSPSRGRSQPQHF	TGTGCCACCAGCCCTAGCAGGGGACGGTCTCAGCCCCAGCATTTT
NA	TRBJ2-1	TRBV2	NA	CASSQGPWDEQFF	TGTGCCAGCAGTCAGGGCCCTTGGGATGAGCAGTTCTTC
NA	TRBJ2-3	TRBV24-1	TRBD2	CATSDKREGGDTQYF	TGTGCCACCAGTGATAAGCGGGAGGGCGGGGATACGCAGTATTTT
NA	TRBJ2-1	TRBV3-1/TRBV3-2	NA	CASSPRVKNEQFF	TGTGCCAGCAGCCCCAGGGTAAAGAATGAGCAGTTCTTC
NA	TRBJ1-5	TRBV7-9	NA	CASSLGAQPQHF	TGTGCCAGCAGCTTGGGGGCACAGCCCCAGCATTTT
few	TRBJ1-2	TRBV28	TRBD1	CASISRTGASSGLGYTF	TGTGCCAGCATCTCTCGGACAGGGGCCTCCTCAGGTCTCGGCTACACCTTC
NA	TRBJ2-7	TRBV10-3	TRBD1	CAISLSLLPGQGLSMDEQYF	TGTGCCATCAGCCTCTCCCTCCTGCCGGGACAGGGGTTAAGTATGGACGAGCAGTACTTC
NA	TRBJ1-4	TRBV28	NA	CASRRSGSTNEKLFF	TGTGCCAGCAGGCGGAGCGGGTCAACTAATGAAAAACTGTTTTTT
NA	TRBJ2-5	TRBV5-1	NA	CASSIRPGIQETQYF	TGCGCCAGCAGCATACGTCCAGGGATCCAAGAGACCCAGTACTTC
NA	TRBJ2-7	TRBV13	TRBD1	CASSSTRRGTAYEQYF	TGTGCCAGCAGCTCTACCCGCAGGGGGACCGCCTACGAGCAGTACTTC
NA	TRBJ2-5	TRBV12-3/TRBV12-4	NA	CASSLLLEGTQYF	TGTGCCAGCTCCCTGCTCCTTGAGGGGACCCAGTACTTC
NA	TRBJ2-5	TRBV5-1	NA	CASSFDSQETQYF	TGCGCCAGCAGCTTCGACAGCCAAGAGACCCAGTACTTC
NA	TRBJ2-7	TRBV6-5	TRBD2	CASSYSGGDYEQYF	TGTGCCAGCAGTTACTCTGGGGGGGACTACGAGCAGTACTTC
NA	TRBJ2-7	TRBV5-6	NA	CASSLGAGIPGEQYF	TGTGCCAGCAGCTTGGGGGCAGGGATCCCAGGCGAGCAGTACTTC
NA	TRBJ2-5	TRBV4-1	TRBD2	CASSQDRSASGSQETQYF	TGCGCCAGCAGCCAAGATAGGTCGGCTAGCGGGAGCCAAGAGACCCAGTACTTC
NA	TRBJ2-3	TRBV7-9	NA	CASSRQGGGTDTQYF	TGTGCCAGCAGCCGCCAGGGAGGAGGCACAGATACGCAGTATTTT
NA	TRBJ2-5	TRBV30	NA	CAWSGYRKLFQETQYF	TGTGCCTGGAGTGGTTACAGGAAGCTATTCCAAGAGACCCAGTACTTC
NA	TRBJ2-2	TRBV6-1	NA	CASSVFPRGSTGELFF	TGTGCCAGCAGTGTTTTTCCCCGGGGATCAACCGGGGAGCTGTTTTTT
NA	TRBJ2-3	TRBV15	NA	CATSRVMDSYTDTQYF	TGTGCCACCAGCAGAGTCATGGACAGCTACACAGATACGCAGTATTTT
NA	TRBJ1-1	TRBV2	NA	CASTYMNTEAFF	TGTGCCAGCACCTATATGAACACTGAAGCTTTCTTT
NA	TRBJ1-5	TRBV10-3	NA	CAISDLFDRPLGQPQHF	TGTGCCATCAGTGACCTCTTCGACAGGCCCCTCGGTCAGCCCCAGCATTTT
NA	TRBJ1-1	TRBV5-6	NA	CASSALENTEAFF	TGTGCCAGCAGCGCCCTAGAGAACACTGAAGCTTTCTTT
few	TRBJ1-2	TRBV3-1/TRBV3-2	TRBD1	CASSLDRESYGYTF	TGTGCCAGCAGCCTCGACAGGGAGAGCTATGGCTACACCTTC
once	TRBJ2-5	TRBV2	TRBD2	CASSEGTSGAQETQYF	TGTGCCAGCAGTGAAGGGACTAGCGGGGCCCAAGAGACCCAGTACTTC
NA	TRBJ1-1	TRBV30	NA	CAWSVRGEADTEAFF	TGTGCCTGGAGTGTACGGGGGGAAGCAGACACTGAAGCTTTCTTT
NA	TRBJ1-2	TRBV9	NA	CASSAGAGVNANYGYTF	TGTGCCAGCAGCGCAGGTGCAGGGGTTAACGCTAACTATGGCTACACCTTC
NA	TRBJ2-5	TRBV3-1/TRBV3-2	NA	CASGGGVGSAETQYF	TGTGCCAGCGGAGGTGGGGTGGGGAGCGCGGAGACCCAGTACTTC
NA	TRBJ2-1	TRBV4-1	TRBD1	CASSQTGTGFGNEQFF	TGCGCCAGCAGCCAGACCGGGACAGGATTTGGCAATGAGCAGTTCTTC
NA	TRBJ2-3	TRBV9	NA	CASSVRGGSDTQYF	TGTGCCAGCAGCGTGCGCGGGGGCTCAGATACGCAGTATTTT
NA	TRBJ2-3	TRBV24-1	NA	CATSGGDRTDTQYF	TGTGCCACCAGTGGGGGGGACCGCACAGATACGCAGTATTTT
NA	TRBJ2-6	TRBV6-1	NA	CASSESRATGANVLTF	TGTGCCAGCAGTGAATCCAGGGCTACTGGGGCCAACGTCCTGACTTTC
once	TRBJ2-7	TRBV7-8	TRBD2	CASSLGGIAGARYEQYF	TGTGCCAGCAGCTTAGGGGGTATAGCGGGGGCCCGCTACGAGCAGTACTTC
NA	TRBJ1-1	TRBV19	NA	CASSSGSKNTEAFF	TGTGCCAGTAGTAGTGGCAGTAAGAACACTGAAGCTTTCTTT
NA	TRBJ2-7	TRBV10-3	NA	CAISGLREGEQYF	TGTGCCATCAGTGGCCTCAGGGAAGGAGAGCAGTACTTC
NA	TRBJ2-7	TRBV19	TRBD1	CASSPGRDRGFYEQYF	TGTGCCAGTAGTCCAGGTAGGGACAGGGGGTTCTACGAGCAGTACTTC
NA	TRBJ1-1	TRBV7-9	NA	CASSPAGGTEAFF	TGTGCCAGCAGCCCTGCGGGGGGCACTGAAGCTTTCTTT
few	TRBJ2-7	TRBV7-9	NA	CASTPGIHEQYF	TGTGCCAGCACTCCAGGCATCCACGAGCAGTACTTC
NA	TRBJ2-7	TRBV28	NA	CAISRDYEQYF	TGTGCCATAAGTAGAGACTACGAGCAGTACTTC
once	TRBJ2-1	TRBV3-1/TRBV3-2	NA	CASSQDRSTSEQFF	TGTGCCAGCAGCCAAGATCGGAGTACCTCCGAGCAGTTCTTC
NA	TRBJ2-2	TRBV3-1/TRBV3-2	TRBD1	CASSQGPGNSGGSGELFF	TGTGCCAGCAGCCAAGGTCCCGGGAATTCAGGGGGTTCCGGGGAGCTGTTTTTT
NA	TRBJ2-1	TRBV7-2	TRBD2	CASSLAGTSLNEQFF	TGTGCCAGCAGCTTAGCCGGGACTAGCCTAAATGAGCAGTTCTTC
once	TRBJ1-3	TRBV5-1	TRBD1	CASSNGQGGGNTIYF	TGCGCCAGCAGCAACGGACAGGGCGGTGGAAACACCATATATTTT
NA	TRBJ2-7	TRBV18	NA	CASSLEGIHEQYF	TGTGCCAGCTCTCTGGAGGGGATCCACGAGCAGTACTTC